Below, 13 T cell receptor beta chains from the same sample are listed, as sequenced in a study of T-cell reconstitution after alpha-beta-depleted transplantation in children. This sample's TCRbeta library carried unique molecular identifier barcodes. Via MiXCR, TCRdb re-called the PCR reads, giving one row per CDR3 protein. The sample includes 250,000 to 300,000 distinct CDR3 sequences, about 9.5% of them seen just once. The sequenced sample was PBMCs, obtained before TCRalphabeta/CD19-depleted stem cell transplant. These receptors were collected from a boy less than two years old with acute myeloid leukemia, due to receive a stem cell transplant.

This clonotype has ten or more counts. The V and J genes are TRBV7-2 and TRBJ1-5, with 9 bases aligning to TRBD1. CDR3 length: 16 amino acids. V lost 1 base, J lost 6 bases, and 7 bases stayed unmatched. Germline V gives CDR1 SGHTA, CDR2 FQGNSA. CDR3 sequence reads: CASSLGGGTGSQPQHF. The DNA for the CDR3 is TGTGCCAGCAGCTTAGGAGGGGGGACAGGGAGTCAGCCCCAGCATTTT.

This clonotype was seen at least ten times. The chain couples TRBV5-1 to TRBJ2-3, with D maybe TRBD2 (5 bases). This CDR3 has 13 amino acids. The V end lost 4 bases, the J end lost 3 bases, and 9 bases lay between the germline ends. Looked up from germline, CDR1 is SGHRS and CDR2 is YFSETQ. The CDR3 region is CASSQDFTDTQYF. CDR3 coding DNA: TGCGCCAGCAGCCAGGACTTTACAGATACGCAGTATTTT. The full variable domain, rest sourced from reference TRBV5-1 and TRBJ2-3, is KAGVTQTPRYLIKTRGQQVTLSCSPISGHRSVSWYQQTPGQGLQFLFEYFSETQRNKGNFPGRFSGRQFSNSRSEMNVSTLELGDSALYLCASSQDFTDTQYFGPGTRLTVL.

This clonotype has ten or more counts. V is TRBV7-8 and J is TRBJ2-3; tentative D call: TRBD2 (6 bases). In germline, CDR1 is SGHVS, CDR2 FQNEAQ. V dropped 5 bases and J dropped 2 bases, with 20 bases sitting between them. CDR3 length: 17 residues. The CDR3 protein is CASSLAEGGRFTDTQYF. The CDR3 region has the DNA TGTGCCAGCAGCCTCGCCGAGGGAGGCCGTTTCACAGATACGCAGTATTTT.

This clonotype was counted ten times or more. The chain joins TRBV10-3 to TRBJ2-7; TRBD2 is a possible D gene (8 bases). Trimming shortened V by 0 bases and J by 5 bases, and 17 bases separated the two germline ends. Germline values: CDR1 ENHRY, CDR2 SYGVKD. The CDR3 has 16 amino acids. DNA of the CDR3: TGTGCCATCAGTGAGTCTACGGGAGGGGGCAGAAACGAGCAGTACTTC. Amino acids: CAISESTGGGRNEQYF.

The sample holds many counts of this clonotype. The chain uses TRBV29-1 and TRBJ1-1; D is undetermined. Between the trimmed V and J ends, which lost 3 bases and 0 bases, there was a span of 11 bases. Germline V gives CDR1 SQVTM, CDR2 ANQGSEA. CDR3 length: 14 amino acids. The CDR3 coding sequence is TGCAGCGTTGAGGGTTCCGCGGTGAACACTGAAGCTTTCTTT. It codes for CSVEGSAVNTEAFF.

Worth noting for this clonotype: A read error may explain this, as a much larger clone is one base away. Likely a read error: the CDR3 ends without its conserved phenylalanine or tryptophan. This chain joins TRBV28 and TRBJ2-6; the D is unclear. The length of the CDR3 is 15 residues. The V end was cut by 5 bases, the J end by 0 bases, with 8 bases between. Germline loops: CDR1 MDHEN, CDR2 SYDVKM. CDR3 bases: TGTGCCAGCAGTGACACCGACTCTGGGGCCAACGTCCTGACTGTC. As protein: CASSDTDSGANVLTV.

This clonotype has more than one count but fewer than ten. The chain recombines TRBV5-1 with TRBJ2-3; TRBD2 matches at 13 bases. From germline, CDR1 is SGHRS and CDR2 YFSETQ. This CDR3 spans 17 amino acids. Unmatched junction bases numbered 9, after V lost 4 bases and J lost 4 bases. The CDR3 DNA reads as TGCGCCAGCAGCACGGGGACTAGCGGGATCGTCGCAGATACGCAGTATTTT. Translating gives CASSTGTSGIVADTQYF.

This clonotype was recorded many times. The V gene is TRBV19, the J gene TRBJ2-3; a weak D match, TRBD2 (5 bases). The CDR3 length is 15 residues. With 4 bases removed from V and 0 bases from J, the gap between germline ends came to 11 bases. The germline V gene has CDR1 LNHDA and CDR2 SQIVND (reference sequence). CDR3 residues: CASSTDGISTDTQYF. The CDR3, as DNA: TGTGCCAGTAGTACCGACGGGATTAGCACAGATACGCAGTATTTT.

This clonotype appeared many times. This chain uses TRBV29-1 with TRBJ2-4; D unresolved. V gave up 6 bases and J gave up 6 bases, with 18 bases separating them. The CDR3 is 14 residues long. The germline V gene has CDR1 SQVTM and CDR2 ANQGSEA. CDR3 DNA: TGCAGCGTCGTAACTGTAAGGTTACCAAACATTCAGTACTTC. Amino acids: CSVVTVRLPNIQYF.

This clonotype has ten or more counts. This chain connects TRBV12-3 or TRBV12-4 to TRBJ2-3, with TRBD2 as a possible D gene (7 bases). Trimming pared 5 bases from V and 0 bases from J, leaving 15 bases between. The CDR3 runs to 16 residues. CDR3 sequence reads: CASSPGGQVSTDTQYF. The DNA of the CDR3 is TGTGCCAGCAGTCCCGGGGGGCAGGTTAGCACAGATACGCAGTATTTT.

This clonotype has at least ten counts. This rearrangement joins TRBV20-1 to TRBJ2-7, with 7 bases matching TRBD1. The CDR3 has 13 residues. J lost 3 bases, V lost 3 bases, and 5 bases had no gene match. Germline V gene data show CDR1 as DFQATT and CDR2 as SNEGSKA (reference sequence). In nucleotides, the CDR3 is TGCAGTGCTAGTGGGACAGAGAACTACGAGCAGTACTTC. Its translation: CSASGTENYEQYF.

This clonotype was seen at least ten times. In DNA form, the CDR3 reads TGTGCCAGCAGCTTAAGAGGGGGGACGAACACCGGGGAGCTGTTTTTT. Amino acids: CASSLRGGTNTGELFF. This chain joins TRBV7-3 and TRBJ2-2; either TRBD1 or TRBD2 may fit D (6 bases each). V was trimmed by 1 base and J by 0 bases, leaving 9 bases between them. The CDR3 contains 16 residues. The germline CDR1 and CDR2 sequences are SGHTA and FQGTGA.

On this clonotype: This clone may be a read error of a much larger clone one base away. The chain uses TRBV9 and TRBJ2-2; no definite D call. The germline V gene has CDR1 SGDLS and CDR2 YYNGEE. This CDR3 has 15 amino acids. Trimming took 4 bases from V and 4 from J, leaving 14 bases between them. CDR3 residues: CASSISSGGTGELFF. Here the CDR3 DNA reads TGTGCCAGCAGCATATCGTCAGGCGGCACCGGGGAGCTGTTTTTT.